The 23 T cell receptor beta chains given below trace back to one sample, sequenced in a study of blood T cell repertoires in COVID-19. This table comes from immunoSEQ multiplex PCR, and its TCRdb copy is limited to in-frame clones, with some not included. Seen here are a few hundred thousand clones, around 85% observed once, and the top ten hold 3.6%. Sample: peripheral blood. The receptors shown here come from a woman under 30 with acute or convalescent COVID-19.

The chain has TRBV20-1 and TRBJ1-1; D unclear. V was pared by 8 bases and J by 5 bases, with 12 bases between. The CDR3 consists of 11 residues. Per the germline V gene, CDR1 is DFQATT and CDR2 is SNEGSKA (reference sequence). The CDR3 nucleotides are TGCAGTACCGGGAGTGGTACTGAAGCTTTCTTT. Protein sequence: CSTGSGTEAFF.

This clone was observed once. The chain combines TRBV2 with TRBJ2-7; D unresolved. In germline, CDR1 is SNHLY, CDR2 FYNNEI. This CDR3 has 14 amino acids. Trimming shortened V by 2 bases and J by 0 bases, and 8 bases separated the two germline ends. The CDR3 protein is CASSEPRNSYEQYF. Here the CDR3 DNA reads TGTGCCAGCAGTGAACCCAGAAACTCCTACGAGCAGTACTTC. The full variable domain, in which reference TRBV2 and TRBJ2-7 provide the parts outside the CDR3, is EPEVTQTPSHQVTQMGQEVILRCVPISNHLYFYWYRQILGQKVEFLVSFYNNEISEKSEIFDDQFSVERPDGSNFTLKIRSTKLEDSAMYFCASSEPRNSYEQYFGPGTRLTVT.

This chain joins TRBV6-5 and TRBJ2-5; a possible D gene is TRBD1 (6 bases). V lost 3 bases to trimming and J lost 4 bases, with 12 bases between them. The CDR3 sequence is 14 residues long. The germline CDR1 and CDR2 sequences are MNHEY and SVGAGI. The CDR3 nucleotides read TGTGCCAGCAGTTATTCAGGGGTCGGAGAGACCCAGTACTTC. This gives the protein CASSYSGVGETQYF.

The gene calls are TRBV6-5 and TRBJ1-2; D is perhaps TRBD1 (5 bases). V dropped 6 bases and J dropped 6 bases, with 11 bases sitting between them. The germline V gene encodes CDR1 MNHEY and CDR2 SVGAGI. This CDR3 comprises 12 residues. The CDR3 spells CASSLSGDGYTF. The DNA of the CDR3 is TGTGCCAGCAGCTTATCGGGGGATGGCTACACCTTC.

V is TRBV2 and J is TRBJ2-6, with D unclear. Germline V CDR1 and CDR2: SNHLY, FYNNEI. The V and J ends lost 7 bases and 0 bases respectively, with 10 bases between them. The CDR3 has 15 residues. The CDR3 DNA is TGTGCCAGCAACCCCTACGTCTCTGGGGCCAACGTCCTGACTTTC. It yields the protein CASNPYVSGANVLTF. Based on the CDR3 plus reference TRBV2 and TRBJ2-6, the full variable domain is EPEVTQTPSHQVTQMGQEVILRCVPISNHLYFYWYRQILGQKVEFLVSFYNNEISEKSEIFDDQFSVERPDGSNFTLKIRSTKLEDSAMYFCASNPYVSGANVLTFGAGSRLTVL.

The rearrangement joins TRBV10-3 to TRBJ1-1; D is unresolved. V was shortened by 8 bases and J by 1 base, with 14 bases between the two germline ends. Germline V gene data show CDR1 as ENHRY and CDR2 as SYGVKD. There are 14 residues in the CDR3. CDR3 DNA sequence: TGTGCCATCGCTGGCAGACTGGGGAACACTGAAGCTTTCTTT. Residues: CAIAGRLGNTEAFF.

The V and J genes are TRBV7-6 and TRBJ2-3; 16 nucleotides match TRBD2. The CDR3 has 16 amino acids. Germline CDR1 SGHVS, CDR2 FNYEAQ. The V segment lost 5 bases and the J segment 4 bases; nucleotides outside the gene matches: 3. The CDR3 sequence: CASSPGTSGGADTQYF. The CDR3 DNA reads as TGTGCCAGCAGCCCAGGGACTAGCGGGGGGGCAGATACGCAGTATTTT.

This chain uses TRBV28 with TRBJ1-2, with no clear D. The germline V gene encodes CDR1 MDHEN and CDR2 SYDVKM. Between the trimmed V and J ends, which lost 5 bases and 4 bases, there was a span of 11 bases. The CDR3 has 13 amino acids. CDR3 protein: CASSTQTSYGYTF. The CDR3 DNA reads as TGTGCCAGCAGTACTCAGACAAGCTATGGCTACACCTTC.

The CDR3 DNA follows: TGCGCCAGCAGCTTAAGCGGGGGAGACATCTACGAGCAGTACTTC. This gives the protein CASSLSGGDIYEQYF. The chain uses TRBV5-1 and TRBJ2-7; TRBD2 aligns across 8 bases. Germline values: CDR1 SGHRS, CDR2 YFSETQ. The ends lost 2 bases at V and 3 bases at J; junction bases unmatched: 7. The CDR3 totals 15 residues.

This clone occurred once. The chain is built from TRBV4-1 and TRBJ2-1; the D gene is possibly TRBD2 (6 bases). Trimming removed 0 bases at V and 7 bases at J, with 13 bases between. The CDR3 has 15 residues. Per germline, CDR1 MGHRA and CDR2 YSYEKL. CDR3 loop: CASSQDLSGRNEQFF. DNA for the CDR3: TGCGCCAGCAGCCAAGATTTATCTGGGAGGAATGAGCAGTTCTTC.

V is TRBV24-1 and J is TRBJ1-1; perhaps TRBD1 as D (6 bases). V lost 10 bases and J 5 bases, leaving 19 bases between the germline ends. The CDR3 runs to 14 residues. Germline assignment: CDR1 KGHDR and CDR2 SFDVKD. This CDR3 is CATIYRVLETEAFF. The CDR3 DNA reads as TGTGCCACTATATACAGGGTTCTAGAAACTGAAGCTTTCTTT.

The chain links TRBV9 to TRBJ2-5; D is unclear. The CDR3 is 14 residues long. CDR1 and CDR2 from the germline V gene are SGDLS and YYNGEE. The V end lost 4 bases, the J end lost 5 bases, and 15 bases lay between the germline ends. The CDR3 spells CASSYTGEDETQYF. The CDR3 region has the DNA TGTGCCAGCAGCTATACTGGAGAGGATGAGACCCAGTACTTC.

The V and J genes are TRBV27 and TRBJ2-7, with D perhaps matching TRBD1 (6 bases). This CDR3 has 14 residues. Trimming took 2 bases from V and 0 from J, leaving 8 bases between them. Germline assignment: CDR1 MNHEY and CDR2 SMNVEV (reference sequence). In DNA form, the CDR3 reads TGTGCCAGCAGTTTAGGGACAAGCTCCTACGAGCAGTACTTC. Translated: CASSLGTSSYEQYF.

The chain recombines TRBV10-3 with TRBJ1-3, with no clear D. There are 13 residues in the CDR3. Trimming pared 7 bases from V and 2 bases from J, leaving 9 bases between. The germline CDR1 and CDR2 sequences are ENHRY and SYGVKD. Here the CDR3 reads CAITSGAGNTIYF. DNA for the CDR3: TGTGCCATCACCAGCGGGGCTGGAAACACCATATATTTT.

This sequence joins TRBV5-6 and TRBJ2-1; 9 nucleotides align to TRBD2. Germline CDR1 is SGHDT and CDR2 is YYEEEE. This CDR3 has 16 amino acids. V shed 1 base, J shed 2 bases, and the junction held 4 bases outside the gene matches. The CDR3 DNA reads TGTGCCAGCAGCTTGTGGCTAGCGGGGACCTACAATGAGCAGTTCTTC. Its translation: CASSLWLAGTYNEQFF.

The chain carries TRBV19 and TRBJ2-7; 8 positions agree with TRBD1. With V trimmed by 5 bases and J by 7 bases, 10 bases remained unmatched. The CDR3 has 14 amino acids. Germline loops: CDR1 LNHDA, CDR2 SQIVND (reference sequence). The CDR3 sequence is CASSWDRSSGEQYF. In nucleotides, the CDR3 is TGTGCCAGTAGTTGGGACAGGTCCTCGGGGGAGCAGTACTTC.

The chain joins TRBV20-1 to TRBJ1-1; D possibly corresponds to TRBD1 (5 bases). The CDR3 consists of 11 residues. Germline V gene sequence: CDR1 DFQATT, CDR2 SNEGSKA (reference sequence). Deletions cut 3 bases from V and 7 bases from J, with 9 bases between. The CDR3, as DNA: TGCAGTGCTAGTCGTAGGGGTGAAGCTTTCTTT. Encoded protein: CSASRRGEAFF.

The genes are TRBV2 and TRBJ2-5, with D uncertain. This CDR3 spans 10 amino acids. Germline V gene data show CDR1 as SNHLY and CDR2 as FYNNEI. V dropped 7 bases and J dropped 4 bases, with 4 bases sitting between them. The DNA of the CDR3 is TGTGCCAGCATCGGAGAGACCCAGTACTTC. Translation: CASIGETQYF.

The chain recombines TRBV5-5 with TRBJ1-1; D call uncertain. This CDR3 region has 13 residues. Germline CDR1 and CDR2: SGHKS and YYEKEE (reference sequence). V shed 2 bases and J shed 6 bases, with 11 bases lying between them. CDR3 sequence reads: CASSLGERSEAFF. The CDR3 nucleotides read TGTGCCAGCAGCTTAGGTGAGCGATCTGAAGCTTTCTTT. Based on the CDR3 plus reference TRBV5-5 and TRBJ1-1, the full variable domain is DAGVTQSPTHLIKTRGQQVTLRCSPISGHKSVSWYQQVLGQGPQFIFQYYEKEERGRGNFPDRFSARQFPNYSSELNVNALLLGDSALYLCASSLGERSEAFFGQGTRLTVV.

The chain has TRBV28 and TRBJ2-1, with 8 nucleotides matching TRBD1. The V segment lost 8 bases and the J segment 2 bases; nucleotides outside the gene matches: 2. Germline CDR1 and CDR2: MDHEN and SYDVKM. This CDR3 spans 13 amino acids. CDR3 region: CASQTGAYNEQFF. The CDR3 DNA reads TGTGCCAGCCAGACAGGGGCCTACAATGAGCAGTTCTTC.

The CDR3 loop is CASRYGLAGDGETQYF. CDR3 DNA sequence: TGTGCCAGCAGATACGGACTAGCGGGTGACGGAGAGACCCAGTACTTC. This chain uses TRBV6-2 or TRBV6-3 with TRBJ2-5; 11 nucleotides align to TRBD2. V trimming: 6 bases; J trimming: 4 bases; junction bases outside the gene matches: 10. CDR3 length equals 16 residues. The germline V gene encodes CDR1 MNHEY and CDR2 SVGEGT.

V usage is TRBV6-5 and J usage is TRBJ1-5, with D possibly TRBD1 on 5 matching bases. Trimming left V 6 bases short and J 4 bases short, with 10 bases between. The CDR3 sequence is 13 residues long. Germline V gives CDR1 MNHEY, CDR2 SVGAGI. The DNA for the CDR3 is TGTGCCAGCAGAGAGACAGTTAATCAGCCCCAGCATTTT. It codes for CASRETVNQPQHF.

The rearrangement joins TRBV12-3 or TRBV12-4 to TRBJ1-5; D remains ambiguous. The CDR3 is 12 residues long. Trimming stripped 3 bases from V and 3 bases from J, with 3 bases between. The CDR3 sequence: CASSFLNQPQHF. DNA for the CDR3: TGTGCCAGCAGTTTTCTCAATCAGCCCCAGCATTTT.